Listed here are 6 T cell receptor beta chains from one sample, sequenced in a study of blood T cell repertoires in COVID-19. Some clones are missing from TCRdb's copy, which holds only in-frame ones; the method was immunoSEQ multiplex PCR. Counted here are 130,000 to 150,000 clones, 80% to 90% occurring once; the ten biggest clones make up approximately 8%. Sequenced input: peripheral blood. The receptors stem from a woman aged 60-75 years with COVID-19, enrolled during active disease.

The chain is built from TRBV18 and TRBJ1-2; 7 bases fit TRBD1. This CDR3 spans 15 amino acids. Germline V lookup: CDR1 KGHSH, CDR2 LQKENI. The junction had 6 bases not matched to a gene; V was cut back by 1 base and J by 4 bases. The CDR3 DNA follows: TGTGCCAGCTCACCACGTCAGGGGGGCGGCTATGGCTACACCTTC. Residues: CASSPRQGGGYGYTF.

This chain's CDR3 is CASSFLTSGGEETQYF. CDR3 nucleotide sequence: TGTGCCAGCAGCTTCCTAACTAGCGGGGGGGAAGAGACCCAGTACTTC. This chain links TRBV13 with TRBJ2-5, with 13 bases aligning to TRBD2. The germline V gene has CDR1 PRHDT and CDR2 FYEKMQ (reference sequence). V gave up 3 bases and J gave up 3 bases; unmatched junction bases: 4. The CDR3 runs to 16 residues. The full variable domain, in which reference TRBV13 and TRBJ2-5 provide the parts outside the CDR3, is AAGVIQSPRHLIKEKRETATLKCYPIPRHDTVYWYQQGPGQDPQFLISFYEKMQSDKGSIPDRFSAQQFSDYHSELNMSSLELGDSALYFCASSFLTSGGEETQYFGPGTRLLVL.

This chain uses TRBV5-1 with TRBJ1-2, with 12 bases that match TRBD1. V lost 3 bases to trimming and J lost 11 bases; unmatched junction nucleotides: 8. Looked up from germline, CDR1 is SGHRS and CDR2 is YFSETQ. This CDR3 is built from 14 residues. The CDR3 spells CASSSAGTGGGYTF. The CDR3 nucleotides are TGCGCCAGCAGCTCCGCCGGGACAGGGGGCGGATACACCTTC.

The rearrangement links TRBV13 to TRBJ2-1; a possible D gene is TRBD2 (6 bases). V lost 5 bases and J 3 bases, leaving 11 bases between the germline ends. CDR3 length: 14 amino acids. CDR1 and CDR2 (germline): PRHDT, FYEKMQ (reference sequence). Written as DNA, the CDR3 is TGTGCCAGCAGCCACGGGACTTACTACAATGAGCAGTTCTTC. This sequence encodes CASSHGTYYNEQFF. Using reference TRBV13 and TRBJ2-1 for the parts outside the CDR3, the full variable domain is AAGVIQSPRHLIKEKRETATLKCYPIPRHDTVYWYQQGPGQDPQFLISFYEKMQSDKGSIPDRFSAQQFSDYHSELNMSSLELGDSALYFCASSHGTYYNEQFFGPGTRLTVL.

V is TRBV19 and J is TRBJ2-5; 13 bases agree with TRBD2. Trimming at V came to 2 bases and at J to 5 bases, leaving 5 bases not matched to a gene. Germline-derived CDR1 and CDR2 are LNHDA and SQIVND (reference sequence). This CDR3 is 16 amino acids long. In nucleotides, the CDR3 is TGTGCCAGTAGTATACTAACTAGCGGGGGGGCCGAGACCCAGTACTTC. Amino acid sequence: CASSILTSGGAETQYF.

The CDR3: CASSPDRVPPETQYF. The CDR3, as DNA: TGTGCCAGCAGCCCTGACAGGGTGCCTCCTGAGACCCAGTACTTC. The V call is TRBV5-4, the J call TRBJ2-5; 7 bases are a match to TRBD1. J gave up 5 bases and V 4 bases, and 11 bases lay outside the gene matches. Germline V gene data show CDR1 as SGHNT and CDR2 as YYREEE (reference sequence). The CDR3 runs 15 residues.